This TCR beta chain was sequenced for a study of vaccination effects on CD4 cells after COVID-19. Sequencing used immunoSEQ multiplex PCR; TCRdb keeps in-frame clones, though not all of them. This sample has some 27,000 clones, with over 55% found just once. As for this clone: Its specificity is unknown.

Following culture for around 9 days, CD4+ T cells were isolated. The germline CDR1 and CDR2 sequences are SGHAT and FQDESV (reference sequence). CDR3 size: 13 residues. Trimming removed 6 bases from V and 2 bases from J, with 10 bases in between. V usage is TRBV11-1 and J usage is TRBJ2-5; weak D call: TRBD1 (6 bases). This TCR was sampled from a human donor who received a COVID-19 vaccine. The sequences come from CD4+ T cells from PBMCs cultured without peptide, collected before COVID-19 vaccination. The CDR3 here is CASRGAQQETQYF. The CDR3, as DNA: TGTGCCAGCAGGGGGGCTCAGCAAGAGACCCAGTACTTC.